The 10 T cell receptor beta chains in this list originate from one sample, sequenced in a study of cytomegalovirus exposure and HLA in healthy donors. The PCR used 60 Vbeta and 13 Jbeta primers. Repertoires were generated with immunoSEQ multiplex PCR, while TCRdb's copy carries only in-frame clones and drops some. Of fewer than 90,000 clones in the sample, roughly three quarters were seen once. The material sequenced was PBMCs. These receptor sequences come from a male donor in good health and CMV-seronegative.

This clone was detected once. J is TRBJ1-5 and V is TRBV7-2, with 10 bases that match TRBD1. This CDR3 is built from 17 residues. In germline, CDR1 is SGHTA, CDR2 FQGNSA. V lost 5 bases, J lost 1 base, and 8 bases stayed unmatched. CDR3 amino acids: CASSRSTTGGSNQPQHF. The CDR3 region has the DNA TGTGCCAGCAGCCGTTCTACGACAGGGGGCAGCAATCAGCCCCAGCATTTT.

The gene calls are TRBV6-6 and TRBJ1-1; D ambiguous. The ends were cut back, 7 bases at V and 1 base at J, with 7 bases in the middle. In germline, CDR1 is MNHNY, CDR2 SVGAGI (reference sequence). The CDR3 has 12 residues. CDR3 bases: TGTGCCAGCAATCCGGGGAACACTGAAGCTTTCTTT. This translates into CASNPGNTEAFF.

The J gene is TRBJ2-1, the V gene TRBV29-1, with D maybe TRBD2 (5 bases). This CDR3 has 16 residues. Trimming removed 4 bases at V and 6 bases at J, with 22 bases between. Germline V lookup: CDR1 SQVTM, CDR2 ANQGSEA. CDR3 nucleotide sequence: TGCAGCGTTGTCGGGGATGACCGAAGGTGGGCCAATGAGCAGTTCTTC. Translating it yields CSVVGDDRRWANEQFF.

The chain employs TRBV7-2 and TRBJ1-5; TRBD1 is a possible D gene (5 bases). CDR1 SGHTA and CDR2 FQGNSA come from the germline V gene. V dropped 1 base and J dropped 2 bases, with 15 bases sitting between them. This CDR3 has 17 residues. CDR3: CASSLGGWRVGNQPQHF. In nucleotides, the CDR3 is TGTGCCAGCAGCTTAGGGGGGTGGAGGGTCGGCAATCAGCCCCAGCATTTT. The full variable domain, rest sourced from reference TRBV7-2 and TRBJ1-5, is GAGVSQSPSNKVTEKGKDVELRCDPISGHTALYWYRQSLGQGLEFLIYFQGNSAPDKSGLPSDRFSAERTGGSVSTLTIQRTQQEDSAVYLCASSLGGWRVGNQPQHFGDGTRLSIL.

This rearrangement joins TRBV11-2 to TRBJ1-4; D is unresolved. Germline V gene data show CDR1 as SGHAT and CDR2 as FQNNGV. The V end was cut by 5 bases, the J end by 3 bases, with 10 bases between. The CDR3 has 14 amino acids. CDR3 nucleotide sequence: TGTGCCAGCAGCCCGCAGCGACCTAATGAAAAACTGTTTTTT. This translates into CASSPQRPNEKLFF. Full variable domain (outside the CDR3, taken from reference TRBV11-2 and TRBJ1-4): EAGVAQSPRYKIIEKRQSVAFWCNPISGHATLYWYQQILGQGPKLLIQFQNNGVVDDSQLPKDRFSAERLKGVDSTLKIQPAKLEDSAVYLCASSPQRPNEKLFFGSGTQLSVL.

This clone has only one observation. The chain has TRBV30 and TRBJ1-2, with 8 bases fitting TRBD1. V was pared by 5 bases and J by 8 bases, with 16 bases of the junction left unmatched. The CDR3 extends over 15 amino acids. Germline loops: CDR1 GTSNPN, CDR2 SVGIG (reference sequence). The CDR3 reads CAWRTTGDNPTGYTF. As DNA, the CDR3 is TGTGCCTGGCGAACGACAGGGGACAACCCTACGGGCTACACCTTC.

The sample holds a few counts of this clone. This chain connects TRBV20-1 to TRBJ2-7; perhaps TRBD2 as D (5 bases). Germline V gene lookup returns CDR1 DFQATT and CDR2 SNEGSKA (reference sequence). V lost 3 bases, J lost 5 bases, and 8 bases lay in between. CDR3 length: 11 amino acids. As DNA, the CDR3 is TGCAGTGCTAGCCAGGAGGACGAGCAGTACTTC. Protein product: CSASQEDEQYF.

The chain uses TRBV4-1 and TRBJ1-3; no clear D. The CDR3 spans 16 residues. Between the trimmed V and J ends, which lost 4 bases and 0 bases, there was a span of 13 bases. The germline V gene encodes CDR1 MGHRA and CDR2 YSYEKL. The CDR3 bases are TGCGCCAGCAGCCCGTCCGGTTTAAGCTCTGGAAACACCATATATTTT. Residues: CASSPSGLSSGNTIYF.

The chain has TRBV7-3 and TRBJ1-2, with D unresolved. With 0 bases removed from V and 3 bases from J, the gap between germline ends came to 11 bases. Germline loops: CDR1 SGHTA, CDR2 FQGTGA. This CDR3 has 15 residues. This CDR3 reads CASSLTGVGDYGYTF. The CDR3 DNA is TGTGCCAGCAGCTTAACTGGGGTCGGGGACTATGGCTACACCTTC. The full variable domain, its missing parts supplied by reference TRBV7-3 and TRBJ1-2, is GAGVSQTPSNKVTEKGKYVELRCDPISGHTALYWYRQSLGQGPEFLIYFQGTGAADDSGLPNDRFFAVRPEGSVSTLKIQRTERGDSAVYLCASSLTGVGDYGYTFGSGTRLTVV.

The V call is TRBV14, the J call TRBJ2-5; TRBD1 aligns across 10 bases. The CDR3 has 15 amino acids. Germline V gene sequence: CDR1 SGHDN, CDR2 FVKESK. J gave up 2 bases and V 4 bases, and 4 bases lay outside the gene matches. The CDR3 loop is CASSPPGQGQETQYF. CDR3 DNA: TGTGCCAGCAGCCCTCCGGGACAGGGGCAAGAGACCCAGTACTTC.